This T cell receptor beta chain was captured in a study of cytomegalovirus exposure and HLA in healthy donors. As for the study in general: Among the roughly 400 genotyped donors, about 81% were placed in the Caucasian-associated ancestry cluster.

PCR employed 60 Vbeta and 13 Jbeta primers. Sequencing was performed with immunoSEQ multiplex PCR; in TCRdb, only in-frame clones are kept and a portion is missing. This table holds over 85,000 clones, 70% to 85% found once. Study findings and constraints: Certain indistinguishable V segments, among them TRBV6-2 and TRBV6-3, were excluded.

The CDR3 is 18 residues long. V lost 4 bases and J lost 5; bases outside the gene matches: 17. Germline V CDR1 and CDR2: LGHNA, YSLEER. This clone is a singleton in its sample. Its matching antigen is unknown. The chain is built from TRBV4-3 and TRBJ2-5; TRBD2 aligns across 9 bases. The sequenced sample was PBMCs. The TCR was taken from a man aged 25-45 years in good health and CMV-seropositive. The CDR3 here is CASSRKAGTSLDMETQYF. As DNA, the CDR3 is TGCGCCAGCAGCCGGAAGGCCGGGACTAGCCTTGATATGGAGACCCAGTACTTC.